Presented here are 15 T cell receptor beta chains from one specimen sequenced in a study of Ad26.COV2.S vaccination and SARS-CoV-2 variants. Here immunoSEQ multiplex PCR was the method, and the copy in TCRdb shows in-frame clones only, minus some. Among approximately 300,000 clones listed, roughly 80% were seen once. Indicated treatment: around 19 received Ad26.COV2.S at low or high dose, single or two shots; roughly 5 received placebo; per-sample allocation not given. Sample collection was performed on day 63 after the first vaccine or placebo injection. The sequencing here drew on peripheral blood, taken in a trial of Ad26.COV2.S vaccine versus placebo. All receptors come from a person aged 18-60 years who received the Ad26.COV2.S COVID-19 vaccine or a placebo.

This sequence joins TRBV11-3 and TRBJ2-3; 8 bases are a match to TRBD2. The CDR3 is 15 residues long. CDR1 is SGHNT, CDR2 YENEEA, per germline. J was trimmed by 6 bases and V by 8 bases; bases with no gene match: 13. CDR3 DNA: TGTGCCAGCCTAGACTCACTCTCGGGGGGGGATACGCAGTATTTT. The encoded protein is CASLDSLSGGDTQYF. The variable domain in full, completed from reference TRBV11-3 and TRBJ2-3, reads EAGVVQSPRYKIIEKKQPVAFWCNPISGHNTLYWYLQNLGQGPELLIRYENEEAVDDSQLPKDRFSAERLKGVDSTLKIQPAELGDSAVYLCASLDSLSGGDTQYFGPGTRLTVL.

The CDR3 coding sequence is TGTGCCAGTAGATCTGGACAGGGGCTGGAGACCCAGTACTTC. This sequence encodes CASRSGQGLETQYF. J is TRBJ2-5 and V is TRBV19; 9 bases fit TRBD1. The germline V gene encodes CDR1 LNHDA and CDR2 SQIVND (reference sequence). J was trimmed by 5 bases and V by 6 bases; bases with no gene match: 7. The CDR3 contains 14 residues.

The J gene is TRBJ1-2, the V gene TRBV27; TRBD1 matches at 7 bases. The V gene end was trimmed by 4 bases and the J gene end by 8 bases; junction bases not matched to a gene: 16. CDR1 and CDR2 (germline): MNHEY, SMNVEV (reference sequence). The CDR3 contains 16 residues. The CDR3 loop is CASSYGPRAGGWGYTF. CDR3 in DNA: TGTGCCAGCAGTTATGGGCCCCGGGCAGGGGGTTGGGGCTACACCTTC.

The rearrangement joins TRBV12-5 to TRBJ1-5; D unclear. This CDR3 has 13 amino acids. Germline CDR1 reads LGHNT; CDR2 reads FRNRAP. V shed 1 base and J shed 7 bases, with 8 bases lying between them. The CDR3 is CASGLAGGQPQHF. DNA for the CDR3: TGTGCTAGTGGTTTGGCAGGAGGCCAGCCCCAGCATTTT.

In its sample, this clone was seen a few times. In the same sample, other DNA sequences code for this CDR3. The chain couples TRBV10-3 to TRBJ1-2; weak D call: TRBD1 (5 bases). The germline V gene has CDR1 ENHRY and CDR2 SYGVKD. CDR3 size: 14 residues. Trimming removed 2 bases at V and 2 bases at J, with 9 bases between. CDR3 protein: CAISETGGNYGYTF. Here the CDR3 DNA reads TGTGCCATCAGTGAGACAGGAGGGAACTATGGCTACACCTTC.

The chain links TRBV5-1 to TRBJ2-5, with 7 positions matching TRBD2. The J segment lost 5 bases and the V segment lost 2 bases, leaving 3 bases of the junction unmatched. Germline V gene data show CDR1 as SGHRS and CDR2 as YFSETQ. The CDR3 contains 13 residues. This CDR3 reads CASSFGGSETQYF. CDR3 coding DNA: TGCGCCAGCAGCTTCGGGGGGTCGGAGACCCAGTACTTC. Together with reference TRBV5-1 and TRBJ2-5, the CDR3 gives the full variable domain: KAGVTQTPRYLIKTRGQQVTLSCSPISGHRSVSWYQQTPGQGLQFLFEYFSETQRNKGNFPGRFSGRQFSNSRSEMNVSTLELGDSALYLCASSFGGSETQYFGPGTRLLVL.

V gene TRBV7-2 combines with J gene TRBJ2-3; 10 bases align to TRBD2. The CDR3 length is 17 residues. CDR1 and CDR2 from the germline V gene are SGHTA and FQGNSA. Trimming took 3 bases from V and 4 from J; bases not matched to a gene: 10. This CDR3 reads CASSLVKRGGPADTQYF. CDR3 DNA: TGTGCCAGCAGCTTGGTTAAGCGGGGGGGCCCCGCAGATACGCAGTATTTT.

The chain recombines TRBV24-1 with TRBJ1-1; TRBD1 is a possible D gene (6 bases). The CDR3 length is 12 residues. V was cut by 7 bases and J by 5 bases, with 10 bases left in between. Germline CDR1 KGHDR, CDR2 SFDVKD. The CDR3 spells CATRGGATEAFF. CDR3 DNA sequence: TGTGCCACCAGGGGGGGGGCGACTGAAGCTTTCTTT.

J is TRBJ2-7 and V is TRBV15; 10 positions agree with TRBD2. Trimming removed 0 bases from V and 0 bases from J; junction bases left unmatched: 8. CDR3 length: 18 amino acids. Germline CDR1 reads LNHNV; CDR2 reads YYDKDF (reference sequence). The CDR3 here is CATSRDLPLAGLSYEQYF. For the CDR3, the DNA is TGTGCCACCAGCAGAGATCTGCCACTAGCGGGGCTCTCCTACGAGCAGTACTTC.

This clone occurred once. V gene TRBV5-6 combines with J gene TRBJ2-3, with TRBD1 as a possible D gene (6 bases). The V gene lost 4 bases and the J gene lost 5 bases, with 14 bases spanning the gap. The CDR3 contains 14 residues. Germline values: CDR1 SGHDT, CDR2 YYEEEE. CDR3 nucleotides: TGTGCCAGCAGCCAAAGCAGGGGTATAGATACGCAGTATTTT. This translates into CASSQSRGIDTQYF.

This clone was observed once. V gene TRBV5-1 combines with J gene TRBJ2-5; 8 nucleotides match TRBD1. The CDR3 is 15 amino acids. With V trimmed by 0 bases and J by 3 bases, 4 bases remained unmatched. CDR1 and CDR2 from the germline V gene are SGHRS and YFSETQ. CDR3 amino acids: CASSLAGTGEETQYF. Here the CDR3 DNA reads TGCGCCAGCAGCTTGGCAGGGACAGGCGAAGAGACCCAGTACTTC. The full variable domain, in which reference TRBV5-1 and TRBJ2-5 provide the parts outside the CDR3, is KAGVTQTPRYLIKTRGQQVTLSCSPISGHRSVSWYQQTPGQGLQFLFEYFSETQRNKGNFPGRFSGRQFSNSRSEMNVSTLELGDSALYLCASSLAGTGEETQYFGPGTRLLVL.

This chain uses TRBV18 with TRBJ2-3; no firm D call. Trimming left V 3 bases short and J 4 bases short, with 14 bases between. CDR3 length: 15 amino acids. Germline lookup yields CDR1 KGHSH and CDR2 LQKENI. This CDR3 reads CASSPGLGYADTQYF. The CDR3 DNA is TGTGCCAGCTCACCCGGGTTGGGGTATGCAGATACGCAGTATTTT. The variable domain in full, completed from reference TRBV18 and TRBJ2-3, reads NAGVMQNPRHLVRRRGQEARLRCSPMKGHSHVYWYRQLPEEGLKFMVYLQKENIIDESGMPKERFSAEFPKEGPSILRIQQVVRGDSAAYFCASSPGLGYADTQYFGPGTRLTVL.

The rearrangement links TRBV4-1 to TRBJ2-7, with D hard to call. Trimming stripped 1 base from V and 0 bases from J, with 4 bases between. Germline lookup yields CDR1 MGHRA and CDR2 YSYEKL. This CDR3 has 13 residues. The CDR3 sequence is CASSQVASYEQYF. In DNA form, the CDR3 reads TGCGCCAGCAGCCAAGTGGCCTCCTACGAGCAGTACTTC.

The V gene is TRBV6-5, the J gene TRBJ1-6, with no clear D. The CDR3 spans 13 residues. Germline V gives CDR1 MNHEY, CDR2 SVGAGI. V was cut by 7 bases and J by 8 bases, with 12 bases left in between. The CDR3 region has the DNA TGTGCCAGCACCTCTCGCGTGGATTCACCCCTCCACTTT. Translation gives CASTSRVDSPLHF.

The chain has TRBV5-1 and TRBJ1-5; D might be TRBD1 (5 bases). Germline CDR1 SGHRS, CDR2 YFSETQ. Between the trimmed V and J ends, which lost 4 bases and 7 bases, there was a span of 12 bases. This CDR3 has 13 residues. In DNA form, the CDR3 reads TGCGCCAGCAGCACGGGGCCTGAGCAGCCCCAGCATTTT. Encoded protein: CASSTGPEQPQHF.